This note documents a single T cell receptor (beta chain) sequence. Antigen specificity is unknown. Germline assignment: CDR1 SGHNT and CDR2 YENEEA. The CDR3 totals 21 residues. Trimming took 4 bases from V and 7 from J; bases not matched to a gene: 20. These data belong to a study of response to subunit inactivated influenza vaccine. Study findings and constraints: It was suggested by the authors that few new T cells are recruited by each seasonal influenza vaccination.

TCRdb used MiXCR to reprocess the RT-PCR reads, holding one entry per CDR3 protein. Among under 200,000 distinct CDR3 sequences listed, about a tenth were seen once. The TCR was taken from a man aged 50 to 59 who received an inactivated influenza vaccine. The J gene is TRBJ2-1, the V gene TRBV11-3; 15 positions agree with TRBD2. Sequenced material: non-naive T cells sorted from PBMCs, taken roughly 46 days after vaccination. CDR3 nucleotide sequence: TGTGCCAGCAGCTCCCTTGGCCCGGGACTAGCGGGAGGCCCTAGGAGGAATGAGCAGTTCTTC. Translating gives CASSSLGPGLAGGPRRNEQFF.